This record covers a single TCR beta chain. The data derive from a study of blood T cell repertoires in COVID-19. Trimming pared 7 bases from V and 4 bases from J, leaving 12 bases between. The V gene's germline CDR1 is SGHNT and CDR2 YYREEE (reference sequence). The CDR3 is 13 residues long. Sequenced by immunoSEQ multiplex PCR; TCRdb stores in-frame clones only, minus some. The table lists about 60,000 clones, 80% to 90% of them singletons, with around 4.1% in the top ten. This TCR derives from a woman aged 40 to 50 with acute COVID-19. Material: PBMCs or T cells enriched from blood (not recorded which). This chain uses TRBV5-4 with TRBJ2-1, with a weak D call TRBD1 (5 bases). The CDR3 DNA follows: TGTGCCAGCGGGGCCCCAGGGTACAATGAGCAGTTCTTC. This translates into CASGAPGYNEQFF.